This TCR beta chain was sequenced during a study of CD8 T cells in ankylosing spondylitis. Findings of the study overall: Some of these motif variants have turned up before, in reports on reactive arthritis synovial fluid and blood. Significantly higher representation of disease-linked clones was reported for matched ankylosing spondylitis synovial fluid. Typical of ankylosing spondylitis blood, it appeared, was a TCR beta motif of under 10 highly homologous variants.

The authors made TCR beta libraries by quantitative 5'-RACE with molecular barcodes. Each CDR3 protein gets one entry after TCRdb re-called the 5' RACE reads with MiXCR. The sample has 220,000 or so distinct CDR3 sequences, roughly a tenth seen once. This clonotype has at least ten counts. The antigen is unknown. Sequencing input: blood, either unsorted or a sorted T cell fraction (not recorded which). The TCR originated in a male donor with ankylosing spondylitis or in good health (not recorded which).

The CDR3 DNA sequence: TGTGCCAGCAGCGGCCCTGGGCCTAGCGGGGGGCTCACAGATACGCAGTATTTT. This translates into CASSGPGPSGGLTDTQYF. The rearrangement uses TRBV25-1 and TRBJ2-3; 11 nucleotides agree with TRBD2. The CDR3 has 18 residues. Germline V lookup: CDR1 MGHDK, CDR2 SYGVNS. The V and J ends lost 6 bases and 2 bases, in that order; junction bases with no gene match: 13.